This TCR beta chain was recovered during a study of cytomegalovirus exposure and HLA in healthy donors (dated by TCRdb to 2016 to 2017). In the study overall: According to a later analysis, one platform produced both the 100 to 150 validation repertoires and the 730 or so repertoires of the first cohort. A separate validation cohort of more than 100 different subjects was used in addition to the roughly 700-subject first cohort. The study aimed to test whether signatures of past pathogen exposure could be identified by cataloging public T cell receptors. To predict cytomegalovirus infection status, the study combined high-throughput TCR immunosequencing, statistical association of individual TCRs with disease status, and machine learning. What the research found in general, with its limitations: The study gave a list of some 150 TCR beta chains associated with cytomegalovirus. In a later analysis, TCRs clustered in the first cohort were found to also tend to co-occur in the approximately 110 validation repertoires, with 85% to 95% of cluster scores above 0. Across donors, most TCR sequences were observed very rarely, whereas some public TCRs were present in many individuals. In vitro tests confirmed that a few of the cytomegalovirus-associated TCR beta chains recognize cytomegalovirus antigens. The authors suggested that the approach could potentially be extended to other disease states and immunological phenotypes. In both the original and validation cohorts, the classifier was reported to diagnose cytomegalovirus status with high specificity and sensitivity. All 130 or so repertoires were used to score co-occurrence in the validation cohort in a later analysis, because that analysis had no HLA typing for the cohort.

The library was obtained by the immunoSEQ multiplex PCR assay. The source study handled its data this way. A statistical classification framework was built to diagnose cytomegalovirus status from the catalog of TCR beta chain sequences. TCRdb limited this immuneACCESS table to in-frame rearrangements with V and J called. A share of clones is missing; checked studies link under half to unresolved V genes, and the rest is unexplained. The V and J calls and clone size come from that table; D and trimming were worked out from the DNA. For this sample the table gives 200,000 or so clones, of which 70% to 90% were detected only once. Together, the top ten hold roughly 5.7% of the sample. Regarding this clone: What this receptor recognizes is not known. Base qualities are not recorded, but no much larger clone differs from it by a single base.

Deletion took 0 bases off V and 3 bases off J, with a span of 19 bases between the germline ends. The CDR3 has 19 amino acids, counting the end cysteine and phenylalanine. Of the read, only the CDR3 DNA is kept; its 57 bases are in frame from base 1. Looking up the germline V gene yields CDR1 SGDLS and CDR2 YYNGEE. Donors formed part of the validation cohort, which comprised 120 subjects and was distinct from the first cohort of some 700 subjects. This receptor was taken from a young woman in good health and CMV-seronegative. The sample was PBMCs. The chain is made from TRBV9 and TRBJ2-6; the D region may be TRBD1 or TRBD2, each matching 5 bases equally. The sequenced DNA is TGTGCCAGCAGCGTAGAGGGGACCCCTCTTTTTGTTGGGGCCAACGTCCTGACTTTC. Its translation is CASSVEGTPLFVGANVLTF. Reference TRBV9 and TRBJ2-6 genes cover what lies past the CDR3, so the full variable domain is DSGVTQTPKHLITATGQRVTLRCSPRSGDLSVYWYQQSLDQGLQFLIQYYNGEERAKGNILERFSAQQFPDLHSELNLSSLELGDSALYFCASSVEGTPLFVGANVLTFGAGSRLTVL.